The 24 T cell receptor beta chains below come from one sample, sequenced in a study of response to subunit inactivated influenza vaccine. Each CDR3 protein gets one entry after TCRdb re-called the RT-PCR reads with MiXCR. There are just over 300,000 distinct CDR3 sequences in the sample; approximately 21% occur only once, and 10% lies in the top ten. Specimen: PBMCs from blood, collected approximately 22 months after vaccination. Receptors originate from a man in his fifties or sixties who received an inactivated influenza vaccine.

The rearrangement joins TRBV29-1 to TRBJ1-1; 7 bases match TRBD1. Germline trimming cut 4 bases from V and 1 base from J; bases unmatched to any gene: 9. This CDR3 is built from 15 residues. Germline assignment: CDR1 SQVTM and CDR2 ANQGSEA. The CDR3 bases are TGCAGCGTTGTTAATCCGGGACAGAAGAACACTGAAGCTTTCTTT. Its protein is CSVVNPGQKNTEAFF.

The chain links TRBV7-9 to TRBJ1-2; D is uncertain. The CDR3 consists of 15 residues. Deletions cut 4 bases from V and 4 bases from J, with 16 bases between. Germline V CDR1 and CDR2: SEHNR, FQNEAQ (reference sequence). CDR3 bases: TGTGCCAGCAGCTCTCCGGGCCTCTCCGGCTATGGCTACACCTTC. The encoded protein is CASSSPGLSGYGYTF.

Here the CDR3 reads CSARDLNIMGYYGYTF. The CDR3 coding sequence is TGCAGTGCTAGAGATCTTAATATCATGGGGTACTATGGCTACACCTTC. V is TRBV20-1 and J is TRBJ1-2; D is unclear. Trimming removed 0 bases from V and 3 bases from J, with 17 bases in between. Germline V gene sequence: CDR1 DFQATT, CDR2 SNEGSKA (reference sequence). This CDR3 spans 16 amino acids.

This clonotype was seen only a few times. The chain is built from TRBV4-1 and TRBJ1-2, with D unclear. Trimming took off 3 bases at V and 0 bases at J, with 8 bases between the two ends. CDR1 is MGHRA and CDR2 is YSYEKL in the germline V gene. The CDR3 extends over 14 amino acids. CDR3: CASSHANSNYGYTF. In DNA, the CDR3 is TGCGCCAGCAGCCATGCCAACTCTAACTATGGCTACACCTTC.

This clonotype occurred many times. The chain links TRBV12-3 or TRBV12-4 to TRBJ1-3; D remains unclear. CDR3 length equals 15 residues. The V end was cut by 2 bases, the J end by 0 bases, with 8 bases between. The CDR3 DNA sequence: TGTGCCAGCAGTTTATTCGGTAGCTCTGGAAACACCATATATTTT. It yields the protein CASSLFGSSGNTIYF.

This clonotype was observed a handful of times. J is TRBJ1-1 and V is TRBV7-9; 7 bases align to TRBD1. CDR3 length: 12 residues. Per the germline V gene, CDR1 is SEHNR and CDR2 is FQNEAQ (reference sequence). V trimming: 4 bases; J trimming: 6 bases; junction bases outside the gene matches: 2. The CDR3 DNA reads TGTGCCAGCAGCTACGGGACAGCTGAAGCTTTCTTT. It yields the protein CASSYGTAEAFF.

This chain links TRBV28 with TRBJ2-7, with TRBD2 matching over 9 bases. In germline, CDR1 is MDHEN, CDR2 SYDVKM. CDR3 size: 15 residues. The ends lost 3 bases at V and 5 bases at J; junction bases unmatched: 8. CDR3 amino acids: CASSFGIAGANEQYF. The CDR3 DNA follows: TGTGCCAGCAGTTTCGGGATAGCGGGAGCGAACGAGCAGTACTTC.

The chain has TRBV5-1 and TRBJ2-2, with 10 positions matching TRBD1. The CDR3 extends over 15 amino acids. V shed 4 bases, J shed 4 bases, and the junction held 4 bases outside the gene matches. CDR1 and CDR2 from the germline V gene are SGHRS and YFSETQ. The CDR3 is CASSPRTGGTGELFF. The DNA for the CDR3 is TGCGCCAGCAGCCCCAGGACAGGGGGCACCGGGGAGCTGTTTTTT.

This clonotype was seen repeatedly, ten times or more. J is TRBJ1-1 and V is TRBV12-3 or TRBV12-4; tentative D call: TRBD1 (6 bases). The germline V and J ends were trimmed by 8 bases and 3 bases, with 13 bases remaining between them. The CDR3 is 13 residues long. This CDR3 reads CASLWGGYTEAFF. The CDR3 region has the DNA TGTGCCAGCCTTTGGGGGGGCTACACTGAAGCTTTCTTT.

This clonotype was counted at least ten times. The chain recombines TRBV29-1 with TRBJ1-2, with TRBD1 matching over 7 bases. CDR3 length equals 12 residues. The V gene end was trimmed by 5 bases and the J gene end by 4 bases; junction bases not matched to a gene: 4. Germline V lookup: CDR1 SQVTM, CDR2 ANQGSEA. The DNA for the CDR3 is TGCAGCGTTTGGGACAGTTTCTATGGCTACACCTTC. It is translated as CSVWDSFYGYTF. The variable domain in full, completed from reference TRBV29-1 and TRBJ1-2, reads SAVISQKPSRDICQRGTSLTIQCQVDSQVTMMFWYRQQPGQSLTLIATANQGSEATYESGFVIDKFPISRPNLTFSTLTVSNMSPEDSSIYLCSVWDSFYGYTFGSGTRLTVV.

This clonotype was detected only a few times. The V call is TRBV19, the J call TRBJ1-5; 10 nucleotides line up with TRBD1. The germline CDR1 and CDR2 sequences are LNHDA and SQIVND (reference sequence). The CDR3 covers 15 residues. The V and J ends lost 4 bases and 4 bases, in that order; junction bases with no gene match: 4. CDR3 in DNA: TGTGCCAGTAGTAGGGACAGGGGCCCAAATCAGCCCCAGCATTTT. This encodes CASSRDRGPNQPQHF.

This clonotype turned up a few times. The rearrangement uses TRBV19 and TRBJ1-1, with D unclear. Between the trimmed V and J ends, which lost 0 bases and 0 bases, there was a span of 11 bases. The CDR3 has 16 residues. In germline, CDR1 is LNHDA, CDR2 SQIVND (reference sequence). CDR3 in amino acids: CASSIDLRELNTEAFF. The CDR3 DNA sequence: TGTGCCAGTAGTATAGATCTAAGAGAATTGAACACTGAAGCTTTCTTT.

This clonotype has only a few counts. This chain connects TRBV7-8 to TRBJ1-4; the D is unclear. CDR3 length equals 13 residues. Germline CDR1 and CDR2: SGHVS and FQNEAQ. V was shortened by 5 bases and J by 9 bases, with 13 bases between the two germline ends. In DNA, the CDR3 is TGTGCCAGCAGCCGTACGTTGGAACAAAAACTGTTTTTT. Encoded protein: CASSRTLEQKLFF.

As to this clonotype: The junction and the germline gene differ at one end; a read error may be behind it. The chain is built from TRBV3-1 and TRBJ2-7; D possibly corresponds to TRBD2 (5 bases). Germline CDR1 and CDR2: LGHDT and YNNKEL (reference sequence). The CDR3 has 13 amino acids. The CDR3 DNA reads TGTGACAGCAGCCAAGATCCCCCGGGGGAGCAGTACTTC. Translated: CDSSQDPPGEQYF.

There are a few counts of this clonotype. The genes are TRBV5-1 and TRBJ1-2; possible D gene TRBD1, 5 bases. The germline V gene encodes CDR1 SGHRS and CDR2 YFSETQ. V lost 5 bases to trimming and J lost 1 base, with 18 bases between them. This CDR3 region has 16 residues. CDR3 in DNA: TGCGCCAGCAGAACCGCGTCCGGGACGTTTAACTATGGCTACACCTTC. Its translation: CASRTASGTFNYGYTF.

The sample holds many counts of this clonotype. The chain joins TRBV6-6 to TRBJ1-1; unclear D gene. CDR1 and CDR2 from the germline V gene are MNHNY and SVGAGI (reference sequence). The CDR3 consists of 13 residues. Trimming stripped 0 bases from V and 1 base from J, with 3 bases between. In DNA, the CDR3 is TGTGCCAGCAGTTACTCGCGGAACACTGAAGCTTTCTTT. Residues: CASSYSRNTEAFF.

This clonotype was detected many times. This chain connects TRBV20-1 to TRBJ1-2, with D perhaps matching TRBD1 (6 bases). CDR1 DFQATT and CDR2 SNEGSKA come from the germline V gene (reference sequence). This CDR3 has 14 residues. Trimming removed 2 bases at V and 2 bases at J, with 12 bases between. DNA for the CDR3: TGCAGTGCTAGAAGGGGGGCGTTGAACTATGGCTACACCTTC. As protein: CSARRGALNYGYTF.

On this clonotype itself: This may arise from a read error, as a much more abundant clone is one base away. The J gene is TRBJ1-5, the V gene TRBV20-1; 8 bases are a match to TRBD1. Germline V gene sequence: CDR1 DFQATT, CDR2 SNEGSKA (reference sequence). V dropped 4 bases and J dropped 4; count of bases not matched to a gene: 9. The CDR3 spans 15 residues. DNA of the CDR3: TGCAGTGCTATACAGGGGGTTCCCGCAAATCAGCCCCAGCATTTT. Its translation: CSAIQGVPANQPQHF.

CDR3 bases: TGTGCCAGAGGGACAGGGGGCGTGCGCGGCACAGATACGCAGTATTTT. Translated: CARGTGGVRGTDTQYF. The chain uses TRBV30 and TRBJ2-3, with TRBD1 matching over 12 bases. The CDR3 loop spans 16 amino acids. Trimming at V came to 8 bases and at J to 1 base, leaving 10 bases not matched to a gene. CDR1 is GTSNPN and CDR2 is SVGIG in the germline V gene (reference sequence).

The chain uses TRBV20-1 and TRBJ1-5; a weak D match, TRBD1 (6 bases). Germline V gene data show CDR1 as DFQATT and CDR2 as SNEGSKA (reference sequence). With 2 bases removed from V and 0 bases from J, the gap between germline ends came to 11 bases. The CDR3 covers 15 residues. DNA for the CDR3: TGCAGTGCTAGAAAGGACAGCTATAGCAATCAGCCCCAGCATTTT. This translates into CSARKDSYSNQPQHF.

The rearrangement links TRBV5-1 to TRBJ1-2, with a weak D call TRBD1 (6 bases). Per the germline V gene, CDR1 is SGHRS and CDR2 is YFSETQ. The germline V and J ends were trimmed by 3 bases and 12 bases, with 21 bases remaining between them. CDR3 length: 14 amino acids. The CDR3 protein is CASSSSGTPPLNTF. In DNA form, the CDR3 reads TGCGCCAGCAGCTCCTCCGGGACACCACCTCTTAACACCTTC.

This clonotype has only a few counts. The chain carries TRBV11-2 and TRBJ2-1; tentative D call: TRBD1 (6 bases). V was clipped by 5 bases and J by 8 bases, with 16 bases between them. The CDR3 is made up of 14 amino acids. CDR1 and CDR2 (germline): SGHAT, FQNNGV. CDR3 sequence: CASSHRPGGHEQFF. Written as DNA, the CDR3 is TGTGCCAGCAGCCACCGACCTGGGGGCCATGAGCAGTTCTTC.

In regard to this clonotype: A read error is possible here, since a much larger clone lies one base away. The chain couples TRBV11-3 to TRBJ2-2, with D unresolved. Between the trimmed V and J ends, which lost 1 base and 9 bases, there was a span of 12 bases. The CDR3 runs 14 residues. Germline assignment: CDR1 SGHNT and CDR2 YENEEA. The CDR3 sequence: CASSLVAGTRELFF. As DNA, the CDR3 is TGTGCCAGCAGCTTAGTGGCTGGAACCAGGGAGCTGTTTTTT.

There are a few counts of this clonotype. The rearrangement joins TRBV20-1 to TRBJ2-3; the match to TRBD2 covers 7 bases. The CDR3 length is 17 residues. The junction had 9 bases not matched to a gene; V was cut back by 0 bases and J by 0 bases. Germline values: CDR1 DFQATT, CDR2 SNEGSKA (reference sequence). The CDR3 DNA follows: TGCAGTGCTAGAGATTATCTGTTGGGAGGGAGCACAGATACGCAGTATTTT. It codes for CSARDYLLGGSTDTQYF.